This record covers a single TCR beta chain. Antigen: not known. The sample originates from a study of cytotoxic CD8 clonotypes in ibrutinib-treated CLL. Study as a whole: The sample average was about 270,000 productive templates and 85,000 to 100,000 productive rearrangements. The study, taken as a whole, reports: Public clonotypes were uncommon and contracted or stayed stable on treatment. Clonality went up at the time of ibrutinib response, stayed stable in sustained remission, and later dropped back toward its baseline level at progression. The study found baseline clonality above age-matched healthy donors, tracking circulating CD8+ T-cell counts.

This table comes from immunoSEQ multiplex PCR, and its TCRdb copy is limited to in-frame clones, with some not included. The table shows 110,000 to 150,000 clones, with 60% to 80% occurring only once. The V gene end was trimmed by 4 bases and the J gene end by 5 bases; junction bases not matched to a gene: 7. Germline CDR1 MDHEN, CDR2 SYDVKM. The CDR3 extends over 15 amino acids. The material sequenced was PBMCs, taken after 12 months of ibrutinib treatment. This sequence originates from a human donor with chronic lymphocytic leukemia. V and J are TRBV28 and TRBJ1-1; 10 bases line up with TRBD1. The CDR3: CASSWTGTGVTEAFF. The CDR3 DNA reads as TGTGCCAGCAGTTGGACCGGGACAGGGGTGACTGAAGCTTTCTTT.